A selection of T cell receptor beta chains follows, all from one sample in a study of T cell changes during pregnancy in multiple sclerosis. Here immunoSEQ multiplex PCR was the method, and the copy in TCRdb shows in-frame clones only, minus some. This sample has roughly 49,000 clones, with about nine tenths found just once. The sample in question was peripheral blood, obtained in the first trimester of pregnancy. These receptors came from a female donor in good health, enrolled as a control in a pregnancy study. The CDR3 runs from the conserved cysteine through the conserved F or W. The D gene is left open where the match is weak. The size field is filled for only some rows; it gives once, few, many or a size class.

V gene: TRBV6-1
J gene: TRBJ2-7
D gene: .
clone size: once
CDR3 DNA: TGTGCCAGCAGTGAAGCCCCCTGGGGGGACGACGAGCAGTACTTC
CDR3 protein: CASSEAPWGDDEQYF

V gene: TRBV28
J gene: TRBJ2-7
D gene: TRBD2
clone size: .
CDR3 DNA: TGTGCCAGCAGTTTTTCGACTAGCGGGAGGACCTACGAGCAGTACTTC
CDR3 protein: CASSFSTSGRTYEQYF

V gene: TRBV25-1
J gene: TRBJ2-3
D gene: TRBD2
clone size: .
CDR3 DNA: TGTGCCAGCAGTGAATGGGGGGGTCCGTATACGCAGTATTTT
CDR3 protein: CASSEWGGPYTQYF

V gene: TRBV2
J gene: TRBJ2-2
D gene: TRBD1
clone size: .
CDR3 DNA: TGTGCCAGCAGTGGGGACAGGGTCACCGGGGAGCTGTTTTTT
CDR3 protein: CASSGDRVTGELFF

V gene: TRBV27
J gene: TRBJ2-1
D gene: .
clone size: few
CDR3 DNA: TGTGCCAGCAGTTTAGCGGGCTCCTACAATGAGCAGTTCTTC
CDR3 protein: CASSLAGSYNEQFF

V gene: TRBV6-5
J gene: TRBJ1-1
D gene: .
clone size: once
CDR3 DNA: TGTGCCAGCAGTACTGGGGGGGCAGTAAGTGTTGAAGCTTTCTTT
CDR3 protein: CASSTGGAVSVEAFF

V gene: TRBV29-1
J gene: TRBJ2-5
D gene: TRBD1
clone size: .
CDR3 DNA: TGCAGCGCTCACAGGGGGCCTGGGGAGACCCAGTACTTC
CDR3 protein: CSAHRGPGETQYF

V gene: TRBV30
J gene: TRBJ2-1
D gene: .
clone size: .
CDR3 DNA: TGTGCCTGGAGCCGTGCCGGTGAGCAGTTCTTC
CDR3 protein: CAWSRAGEQFF

V gene: TRBV30
J gene: TRBJ1-2
D gene: .
clone size: .
CDR3 DNA: TGTGCCTGGAGTGCCCATAGGGGTCAAGGTAGAGGCTACACCTTC
CDR3 protein: CAWSAHRGQGRGYTF

V gene: TRBV10-3
J gene: TRBJ2-1
D gene: TRBD2
clone size: .
CDR3 DNA: TGTGCCGCCCGGACTAGCGGGAGGGACTACAATGAGCAGTTCTTC
CDR3 protein: CAARTSGRDYNEQFF

V gene: TRBV18
J gene: TRBJ2-2
D gene: .
clone size: .
CDR3 DNA: TGTGCCAGCTCTCTAAACGGGGAGAACACCGGGGAGCTGTTTTTT
CDR3 protein: CASSLNGENTGELFF

V gene: TRBV18
J gene: TRBJ2-2
D gene: .
clone size: .
CDR3 DNA: TGTGCCAGCTCACCCCAAGCCTTGCGGGCGAACACCGGGGAGCTGTTTTTT
CDR3 protein: CASSPQALRANTGELFF

V gene: TRBV10-1
J gene: TRBJ2-5
D gene: TRBD2
clone size: .
CDR3 DNA: TGCGCCAGGGGCGGACTAGCGGGAGGGGGTGAGACCCAGTACTTC
CDR3 protein: CARGGLAGGGETQYF

V gene: TRBV6-5
J gene: TRBJ1-2
D gene: TRBD1
clone size: .
CDR3 DNA: TGTGCCAGCAGTTACTACGGGACAGCCGGCTACACCTTC
CDR3 protein: CASSYYGTAGYTF

V gene: TRBV13
J gene: TRBJ1-2
D gene: TRBD1
clone size: .
CDR3 DNA: TGTGCCAGCAGCCCGGGGGGACAGGATCTTTTCTATGGCTACACCTTC
CDR3 protein: CASSPGGQDLFYGYTF

V gene: TRBV9
J gene: TRBJ1-3
D gene: TRBD1
clone size: .
CDR3 DNA: TGTGCCAGCGATTCAGGGGGCACCAACTCTGGAAACACCATATATTTT
CDR3 protein: CASDSGGTNSGNTIYF

V gene: TRBV18
J gene: TRBJ2-5
D gene: .
clone size: .
CDR3 DNA: TGTGCCAGCTCACCATCGGAAGAGACCCAGTACTTC
CDR3 protein: CASSPSEETQYF

V gene: TRBV2
J gene: TRBJ1-1
D gene: .
clone size: .
CDR3 DNA: TGTGCCAGGAGGGGGTTAGACAAGAACACTGAAGCTTTCTTT
CDR3 protein: CARRGLDKNTEAFF

V gene: TRBV4-1
J gene: TRBJ1-1
D gene: .
clone size: .
CDR3 DNA: TGCGCCAGCAGCCAAGACTCGGGGGACCATAATGAAGCTTTCTTT
CDR3 protein: CASSQDSGDHNEAFF

V gene: TRBV28
J gene: TRBJ2-3
D gene: .
clone size: .
CDR3 DNA: TGTGCCAGCAGTCCCGCCCGAGGGGGTGGAGATACGCAGTATTTT
CDR3 protein: CASSPARGGGDTQYF

V gene: TRBV7-9
J gene: TRBJ1-5
D gene: .
clone size: .
CDR3 DNA: TGTGCCAGCAGCCCAGCGGACGGTCAGCCCCAGCATTTT
CDR3 protein: CASSPADGQPQHF

V gene: TRBV27
J gene: TRBJ2-7
D gene: TRBD1
clone size: .
CDR3 DNA: TGTGCCAGCAGTCAAGGGGGCCGCTACGAGCAGTACTTC
CDR3 protein: CASSQGGRYEQYF

V gene: TRBV7-2
J gene: TRBJ1-1
D gene: .
clone size: .
CDR3 DNA: TGTGCCAGCAGCTTATTATCGGTGAACACTGAAGCTTTCTTT
CDR3 protein: CASSLLSVNTEAFF

V gene: TRBV5-1
J gene: TRBJ2-3
D gene: TRBD2
clone size: .
CDR3 DNA: TGCGCCAGCAGCTTGGGGCCAGCGGGATTACAAGATACGCAGTATTTT
CDR3 protein: CASSLGPAGLQDTQYF

V gene: TRBV28
J gene: TRBJ2-7
D gene: TRBD1
clone size: .
CDR3 DNA: TGTGCCAGCAGTTTATGGAGGGAGCAGGGGGCGCGGGAGCAGTACTTC
CDR3 protein: CASSLWREQGAREQYF

V gene: TRBV4-2
J gene: TRBJ1-1
D gene: .
clone size: .
CDR3 DNA: TGTGCCAGCAGCCAAGATGACGGAGCTGTAACTGAAGCTTTCTTT
CDR3 protein: CASSQDDGAVTEAFF

V gene: TRBV6-1
J gene: TRBJ2-5
D gene: .
clone size: few
CDR3 DNA: TGTGCCAGCAGCCCGGGACTCGGGCGAGAGACCCAGTACTTC
CDR3 protein: CASSPGLGRETQYF

V gene: TRBV7-2
J gene: TRBJ2-1
D gene: TRBD2
clone size: once
CDR3 DNA: TGTGCCAGCAGCAATATAGCGGGTGGTATCAATGAGCAGTTCTTC
CDR3 protein: CASSNIAGGINEQFF

V gene: TRBV27
J gene: TRBJ2-1
D gene: .
clone size: .
CDR3 DNA: TGTGCCAGCAGTCCCCGGGTAGGAGGAAACAATGAGCAGTTCTTC
CDR3 protein: CASSPRVGGNNEQFF

V gene: TRBV5-4
J gene: TRBJ2-1
D gene: TRBD1
clone size: .
CDR3 DNA: TGTGCCAGCAGGCCCGGGACAGGGTCCGCTGAGCAGTTCTTC
CDR3 protein: CASRPGTGSAEQFF

V gene: TRBV28
J gene: TRBJ2-7
D gene: TRBD1
clone size: .
CDR3 DNA: TGTGCCAGCACTTCTGGGAGGACAGGGATTTACGAGCAGTACTTC
CDR3 protein: CASTSGRTGIYEQYF

V gene: TRBV10-2
J gene: TRBJ2-5
D gene: TRBD1
clone size: .
CDR3 DNA: TGCGCCAGCAGTGTTCAGGGGGTTTCAGAAGAGACCCAGTACTTC
CDR3 protein: CASSVQGVSEETQYF

V gene: TRBV18
J gene: TRBJ2-5
D gene: TRBD2
clone size: .
CDR3 DNA: TGTGCCAGCTCACCAATGATAATAGCGGGGGACCAAGAGACCCAGTACTTC
CDR3 protein: CASSPMIIAGDQETQYF

V gene: TRBV5-1
J gene: TRBJ2-1
D gene: .
clone size: .
CDR3 DNA: TGCGCCAGCAGCTTAGCAGGGTCTTGGTCCTACAATGAGCAGTTCTTC
CDR3 protein: CASSLAGSWSYNEQFF

V gene: TRBV5-6
J gene: TRBJ1-4
D gene: .
clone size: .
CDR3 DNA: TGTGCCAGCAGCTTTCAGGAAGTAGACAAACTGTTTTTT
CDR3 protein: CASSFQEVDKLFF

V gene: TRBV7-9
J gene: TRBJ2-1
D gene: TRBD1
clone size: .
CDR3 DNA: TGTGCCAGCAGCTTAGATTTCGACAGGGCCCATGAGCAGTTCTTC
CDR3 protein: CASSLDFDRAHEQFF

V gene: TRBV6-1
J gene: TRBJ2-3
D gene: .
clone size: .
CDR3 DNA: TGTGCCAGCAGTGAATCCCTTGGACAGCGCCCTATGGATACGCAGTATTTT
CDR3 protein: CASSESLGQRPMDTQYF

V gene: TRBV6-1
J gene: TRBJ1-5
D gene: .
clone size: .
CDR3 DNA: TGTGCCAGCAGTGAAGTTACTCGTCAGCCCCAGCATTTT
CDR3 protein: CASSEVTRQPQHF

V gene: TRBV19
J gene: TRBJ1-5
D gene: .
clone size: .
CDR3 DNA: TGTGCCAGTAGTCCGAGATTATCCGTTAATAGCAATCAGCCCCAGCATTTT
CDR3 protein: CASSPRLSVNSNQPQHF

V gene: TRBV7-8
J gene: TRBJ2-2
D gene: .
clone size: .
CDR3 DNA: TGTGCCAGCAGCTTAGTAATCCCCGGGGAGCTGTTTTTT
CDR3 protein: CASSLVIPGELFF

V gene: TRBV15
J gene: TRBJ1-1
D gene: TRBD1
clone size: .
CDR3 DNA: TGTGCCACCCGAGACAGGGTTGAAGCTTTCTTT
CDR3 protein: CATRDRVEAFF

V gene: TRBV10-3
J gene: TRBJ2-7
D gene: TRBD2
clone size: .
CDR3 DNA: TGTGCCATCAGTGGGAGCGGGAGTCCCTACGAGCAGTACTTC
CDR3 protein: CAISGSGSPYEQYF

V gene: TRBV28
J gene: TRBJ2-7
D gene: TRBD2
clone size: once
CDR3 DNA: TGTGCCAGCAGCCCCCTTACTAGCGGGAGCTCCTACGAGCAGTACTTC
CDR3 protein: CASSPLTSGSSYEQYF

V gene: TRBV7-9
J gene: TRBJ2-5
D gene: .
clone size: .
CDR3 DNA: TGTGCCAGCAGCCCCCCGTCCAGGGCAGAGACCCAGTACTTC
CDR3 protein: CASSPPSRAETQYF

V gene: TRBV21-1
J gene: TRBJ2-6
D gene: .
clone size: .
CDR3 DNA: TGTGCCAGCAGCAAAGAAAAGGCAGGGGGCATTGGGTTGAGCTCTGGGGCCAACGTCCTGACTTTC
CDR3 protein: CASSKEKAGGIGLSSGANVLTF

V gene: TRBV19
J gene: TRBJ1-5
D gene: TRBD1
clone size: .
CDR3 DNA: TGTGCCAGTAGTGGGACAGGGGGTGATCAGCCCCAGCATTTT
CDR3 protein: CASSGTGGDQPQHF

V gene: TRBV28
J gene: TRBJ1-2
D gene: TRBD1
clone size: once
CDR3 DNA: TGTGCCAGCAGTTACTACCAGGGGGACTATGGCTACACCTTC
CDR3 protein: CASSYYQGDYGYTF

V gene: TRBV7-6
J gene: TRBJ1-1
D gene: TRBD1
clone size: .
CDR3 DNA: TGTGCCAGCAGCCGCTTAGGGGGCGAGTGGGAGGCTGAAGCTTTCTTT
CDR3 protein: CASSRLGGEWEAEAFF

V gene: TRBV19
J gene: TRBJ2-1
D gene: TRBD2
clone size: .
CDR3 DNA: TGTGCCAGTAGTAGACTAGCGGATAGGCTAAACAATGAGCAGTTCTTC
CDR3 protein: CASSRLADRLNNEQFF

V gene: TRBV15
J gene: TRBJ2-3
D gene: .
clone size: .
CDR3 DNA: TGTGCCACCAGCAGAGTAGCCAGAACTGGCACAGATACGCAGTATTTT
CDR3 protein: CATSRVARTGTDTQYF

V gene: TRBV19
J gene: TRBJ2-2
D gene: TRBD1
clone size: .
CDR3 DNA: TGTGCCAGTAGTAGAGACAGGGTTTGGACCACCGGGGAGCTGTTTTTT
CDR3 protein: CASSRDRVWTTGELFF

V gene: TRBV7-3
J gene: TRBJ2-3
D gene: TRBD1
clone size: .
CDR3 DNA: TGTGCCAGCAGCTCGTGGGGACAGGTCCGAAAGACAGATACGCAGTATTTT
CDR3 protein: CASSSWGQVRKTDTQYF

V gene: TRBV4-2
J gene: TRBJ1-4
D gene: TRBD1
clone size: .
CDR3 DNA: TGTGCCAGCAGCCAAGTAGCGACGAACAGGGGATTCACCAATGAAAAACTGTTTTTT
CDR3 protein: CASSQVATNRGFTNEKLFF

V gene: TRBV4-1
J gene: TRBJ2-5
D gene: TRBD2
clone size: .
CDR3 DNA: TGCGCCAGCAGCCAAGCTTGGACTAGCGGGGGAGAGACCCAGTACTTC
CDR3 protein: CASSQAWTSGGETQYF

V gene: TRBV7-2
J gene: TRBJ1-2
D gene: .
clone size: .
CDR3 DNA: TGTGCCAGCAGCTTATGGGGCGAGAACTATGGCTACACCTTC
CDR3 protein: CASSLWGENYGYTF

V gene: TRBV28
J gene: TRBJ1-6
D gene: TRBD1
clone size: .
CDR3 DNA: TGTGCCAGCAGCCCGGACAGGAGACCCAATAATTCACCCCTCCACTTT
CDR3 protein: CASSPDRRPNNSPLHF

V gene: TRBV28
J gene: TRBJ2-1
D gene: TRBD1
clone size: .
CDR3 DNA: TGTGCCAGCAGTTTCTTCAAGGACAGGTTCCAGTTCTTC
CDR3 protein: CASSFFKDRFQFF

V gene: TRBV28
J gene: TRBJ2-3
D gene: TRBD1
clone size: .
CDR3 DNA: TGTGCCAGCCTCCGACAGGGGGCGGATACGCAGTATTTT
CDR3 protein: CASLRQGADTQYF